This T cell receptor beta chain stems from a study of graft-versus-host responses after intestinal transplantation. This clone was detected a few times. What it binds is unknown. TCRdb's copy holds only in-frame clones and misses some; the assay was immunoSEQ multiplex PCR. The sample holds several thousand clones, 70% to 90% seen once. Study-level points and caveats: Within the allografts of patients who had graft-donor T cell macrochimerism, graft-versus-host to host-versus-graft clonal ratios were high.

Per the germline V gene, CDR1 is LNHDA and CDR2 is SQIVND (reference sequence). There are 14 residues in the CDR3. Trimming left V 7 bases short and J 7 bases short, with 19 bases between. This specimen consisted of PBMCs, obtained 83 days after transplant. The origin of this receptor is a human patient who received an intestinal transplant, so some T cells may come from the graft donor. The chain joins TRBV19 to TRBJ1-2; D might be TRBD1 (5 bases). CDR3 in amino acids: CASTGWDGPIGYTF. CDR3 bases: TGTGCCAGTACTGGGTGGGACGGACCTATTGGCTACACCTTC. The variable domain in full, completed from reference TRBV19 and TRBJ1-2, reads DGGITQSPKYLFRKEGQNVTLSCEQNLNHDAMYWYRQDPGQGLRLIYYSQIVNDFQKGDIAEGYSVSREKKESFPLTVTSAQKNPTAFYLCASTGWDGPIGYTFGSGTRLTVV.